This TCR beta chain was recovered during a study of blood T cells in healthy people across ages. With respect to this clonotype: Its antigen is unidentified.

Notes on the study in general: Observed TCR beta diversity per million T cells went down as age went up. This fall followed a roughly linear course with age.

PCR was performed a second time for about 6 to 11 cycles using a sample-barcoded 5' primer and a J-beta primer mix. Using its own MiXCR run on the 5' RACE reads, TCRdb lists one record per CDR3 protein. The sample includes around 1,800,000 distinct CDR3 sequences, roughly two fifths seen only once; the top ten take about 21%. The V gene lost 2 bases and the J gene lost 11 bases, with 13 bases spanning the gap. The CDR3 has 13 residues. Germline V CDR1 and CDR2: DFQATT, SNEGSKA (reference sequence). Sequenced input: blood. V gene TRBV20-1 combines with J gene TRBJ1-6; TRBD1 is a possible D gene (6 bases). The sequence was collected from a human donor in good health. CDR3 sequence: CSARRGQYAPLHF. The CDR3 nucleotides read TGCAGTGCTAGAAGGGGACAATATGCACCCCTCCACTTT.